The 29 T cell receptor beta chains below were found in one sample sequenced in a study of T cell repertoires in cytomegalovirus infection. MiXCR, applied by TCRdb to the reads, yields one record per CDR3 protein. The sample has just under 550,000 distinct CDR3 sequences; 26% are singletons. The sample comprised PBMCs. The origin of the receptors is a human donor in good health (CMV status not recorded). Some clones in this sample may be carry-over from other donors' samples.

This clonotype has more than one count but fewer than ten. The chain couples TRBV7-9 to TRBJ2-5; 8 positions match TRBD1. There are 18 residues in the CDR3. The germline gives CDR1 SEHNR, CDR2 FQNEAQ (reference sequence). V shed 4 bases and J 5 bases; nucleotides not matched to a gene: 18. CDR3 protein: CASSSPFALTGVDETQYF. The CDR3, as DNA: TGTGCCAGCAGCTCCCCTTTCGCCTTGACAGGGGTGGACGAGACCCAGTACTTC.

This clonotype was observed many times. The rearrangement joins TRBV7-2 to TRBJ2-3; D remains ambiguous. The V end lost 5 bases, the J end lost 0 bases, and 15 bases lay between the germline ends. CDR3 length: 16 amino acids. Looked up from germline, CDR1 is SGHTA and CDR2 is FQGNSA. CDR3 protein: CASSRRYWPSTDTQYF. The CDR3 DNA sequence: TGTGCCAGCAGCCGGCGGTATTGGCCTAGCACAGATACGCAGTATTTT.

This chain uses TRBV7-4 with TRBJ2-3, with no clear D. Germline V gives CDR1 SGHVT, CDR2 SQSDAQ. V was clipped by 1 base and J by 1 base, with 6 bases between them. This CDR3 comprises 14 residues. CDR3 region: CASSLVERTDTQYF. The CDR3 coding sequence is TGTGCCAGCAGCTTAGTGGAGCGCACAGATACGCAGTATTTT.

The chain uses TRBV19 and TRBJ2-3; D unresolved. Germline CDR1 is LNHDA and CDR2 is SQIVND (reference sequence). The CDR3 is 14 amino acids. Trimming stripped 4 bases from V and 5 bases from J, with 13 bases between. Here the CDR3 reads CASSNDLGEDTQYF. CDR3 sequence (DNA): TGTGCCAGTAGTAACGACCTCGGTGAAGATACGCAGTATTTT.

V usage is TRBV11-2 and J usage is TRBJ2-5, with D possibly TRBD1 on 6 matching bases. Per germline, CDR1 SGHAT and CDR2 FQNNGV. V was shortened by 1 base and J by 5 bases, with 8 bases between the two germline ends. The CDR3 is 13 residues long. CDR3 region: CASSLGTVETQYF. The DNA for the CDR3 is TGTGCCAGCAGCTTAGGGACAGTCGAGACCCAGTACTTC. Based on the CDR3 plus reference TRBV11-2 and TRBJ2-5, the full variable domain is EAGVAQSPRYKIIEKRQSVAFWCNPISGHATLYWYQQILGQGPKLLIQFQNNGVVDDSQLPKDRFSAERLKGVDSTLKIQPAKLEDSAVYLCASSLGTVETQYFGPGTRLLVL.

This chain joins TRBV27 and TRBJ1-1; D is undetermined. CDR1 and CDR2 (germline): MNHEY, SMNVEV (reference sequence). The CDR3 length is 15 residues. V lost 6 bases and J 4 bases, leaving 18 bases between the germline ends. The CDR3 coding sequence is TGTGCCAGCAGCCCCACCGCTGGGGTCGGCACTGAAGCTTTCTTT. Protein sequence: CASSPTAGVGTEAFF.

The chain carries TRBV4-2 and TRBJ1-5, with D possibly being TRBD1 (5 bases). The germline V gene encodes CDR1 LGHNA and CDR2 YNFKEQ. This CDR3 spans 16 amino acids. Trimming left V 3 bases short and J 4 bases short, with 16 bases between. The CDR3, as DNA: TGTGCCAGCAGCCAGACAGCGGGCACAAGAAATCAGCCCCAGCATTTT. This gives the protein CASSQTAGTRNQPQHF.

V gene TRBV7-9 combines with J gene TRBJ2-2; the match to TRBD1 covers 7 bases. Germline V CDR1 and CDR2: SEHNR, FQNEAQ (reference sequence). The CDR3 sequence is 14 residues long. V gave up 5 bases and J gave up 7 bases; unmatched junction bases: 7. The CDR3, as DNA: TGTGCCAGCAGCCCTAGACAGGGTGGCGGGGAGCTGTTTTTT. As protein: CASSPRQGGGELFF.

Written as DNA, the CDR3 is TGTGCCACCAGTGACTTTAGCGGGCCCTCCTACAATGAGCAGTTCTTC. This gives the protein CATSDFSGPSYNEQFF. The rearrangement links TRBV24-1 to TRBJ2-1; 7 nucleotides agree with TRBD2. The CDR3 contains 16 residues. From germline, CDR1 is KGHDR and CDR2 SFDVKD. The V segment lost 4 bases and the J segment 0 bases; nucleotides outside the gene matches: 5.

The chain links TRBV6-5 to TRBJ2-5, with 9 nucleotides matching TRBD1. Germline trimming cut 1 base from V and 4 bases from J; bases unmatched to any gene: 4. Germline CDR1 reads MNHEY; CDR2 reads SVGAGI. This CDR3 contains 15 residues. CDR3 in amino acids: CASSYWGQGGETQYF. The CDR3 DNA reads TGTGCCAGCAGTTACTGGGGACAGGGAGGAGAGACCCAGTACTTC.

The gene calls are TRBV6-1 and TRBJ2-7, with TRBD2 matching over 8 bases. CDR1 is MNHNS and CDR2 is SASEGT in the germline V gene. V was pared by 5 bases and J by 2 bases, with 8 bases of the junction left unmatched. The CDR3 has 15 residues. The CDR3 coding sequence is TGTGCCAGCAGTCAACTAGCGGACGGAACCTACGAGCAGTACTTC. This codes for CASSQLADGTYEQYF.

This chain joins TRBV28 and TRBJ2-7; the D gene is possibly TRBD1 (6 bases). The CDR3 runs to 14 residues. Germline CDR1 and CDR2: MDHEN and SYDVKM. V dropped 7 bases and J dropped 3 bases, with 16 bases sitting between them. Here the CDR3 DNA reads TGTGCCAGCAACCCCCGGGACACCCTCTACGAGCAGTACGTC. Translation: CASNPRDTLYEQYV.

This clonotype has just a few counts. This chain links TRBV6-2 or TRBV6-3 with TRBJ2-5, with 8 bases aligning to TRBD2. Germline CDR1 reads MNHEY; CDR2 reads SVGEGT. The junction had 11 bases not matched to a gene; V was cut back by 3 bases and J by 2 bases. The CDR3 extends over 17 amino acids. Here the CDR3 reads CASSYGAGEWGQETQYF. In DNA, the CDR3 is TGTGCCAGCAGTTATGGAGCGGGAGAATGGGGTCAAGAGACCCAGTACTTC.

The chain carries TRBV12-3 or TRBV12-4 and TRBJ1-3; D perhaps matches TRBD1 (5 bases). V was shortened by 8 bases and J by 7 bases, with 9 bases between the two germline ends. This CDR3 comprises 11 residues. DNA of the CDR3: TGTGCCAGCGACAGAGGCAACACCATATATTTT. This translates into CASDRGNTIYF.

To note about this clonotype: A single base separates this from a much larger clone, so it may be a read error. The V and J genes are TRBV7-3 and TRBJ2-5; no clear D gene. Germline loops: CDR1 SGHTA, CDR2 FQGTGA. This CDR3 contains 16 residues. V was trimmed by 1 base and J by 4 bases, leaving 16 bases between them. CDR3 in amino acids: CASSLIGSLNGETQYF. In DNA, the CDR3 is TGTGCCAGCAGCTTAATCGGTAGCCTGAATGGAGAGACCCAGTACTTC. Complete variable domain (other parts from reference TRBV7-3 and TRBJ2-5): GAGVSQTPSNKVTEKGKYVELRCDPISGHTALYWYRQSLGQGPEFLIYFQGTGAADDSGLPNDRFFAVRPEGSVSTLKIQRTERGDSAVYLCASSLIGSLNGETQYFGPGTRLLVL.

A few counts support this clonotype. This chain uses TRBV15 with TRBJ1-5; D is unresolved. The germline V gene has CDR1 LNHNV and CDR2 YYDKDF (reference sequence). There are 15 residues in the CDR3. Trimming removed 3 bases at V and 6 bases at J, with 15 bases between. The CDR3 region has the DNA TGTGCCACCAGCAGGGACCGGGCGACAAGTCAGCCCCAGCATTTT. It yields the protein CATSRDRATSQPQHF.

The V and J genes are TRBV11-3 and TRBJ1-1; tentatively, D is TRBD1 (6 bases). Trimming removed 0 bases at V and 0 bases at J, with 17 bases between. In germline, CDR1 is SGHNT, CDR2 YENEEA. This CDR3 region has 18 residues. The DNA for the CDR3 is TGTGCCAGCAGCTTAGAGGGCAGGGGTCTACCCATGAACACTGAAGCTTTCTTT. Encoded protein: CASSLEGRGLPMNTEAFF.

This clonotype was seen a handful of times. This chain connects TRBV11-2 to TRBJ2-6; D is uncertain. Germline V lookup: CDR1 SGHAT, CDR2 FQNNGV. Trimming took off 4 bases at V and 0 bases at J, with 13 bases between the two ends. The CDR3 has 17 residues. This chain's CDR3 is CASSSRVPLSGANVLTF. The DNA of the CDR3 is TGTGCCAGCAGCTCCCGGGTCCCACTCTCTGGGGCCAACGTCCTGACTTTC.

J is TRBJ1-5 and V is TRBV19; D possibly corresponds to TRBD1 (5 bases). Trimming stripped 3 bases from V and 1 base from J, with 10 bases between. The CDR3 sequence is 15 residues long. Germline CDR1 reads LNHDA; CDR2 reads SQIVND (reference sequence). In nucleotides, the CDR3 is TGTGCCAGTAGTATGGGGGGAATAAGCAATCAGCCCCAGCATTTT. The encoded protein is CASSMGGISNQPQHF.

V and J are TRBV24-1 and TRBJ2-2; weak D call: TRBD2 (6 bases). In germline, CDR1 is KGHDR, CDR2 SFDVKD. The CDR3 consists of 13 residues. Trimming shortened V by 2 bases and J by 7 bases, and 7 bases separated the two germline ends. Here the CDR3 reads CATSDSSVGELFF. In DNA form, the CDR3 reads TGTGCCACCAGTGATTCTAGCGTCGGGGAGCTGTTTTTT.

This clonotype has only a few counts. This rearrangement joins TRBV7-2 to TRBJ2-7; no definite D call. Looked up from germline, CDR1 is SGHTA and CDR2 is FQGNSA. The V end was cut by 0 bases, the J end by 4 bases, with 7 bases between. The CDR3 length is 13 residues. Here the CDR3 DNA reads TGTGCCAGCAGCTTAGCCCAGGATTACGAGCAGTACGTC. It translates to CASSLAQDYEQYV.

V is TRBV4-1 and J is TRBJ2-5, with no clear D. V was cut by 0 bases and J by 4 bases, with 6 bases left in between. The V gene's germline CDR1 is MGHRA and CDR2 YSYEKL. The CDR3 has 13 residues. This chain's CDR3 is CASSQDLRETQYF. The DNA of the CDR3 is TGCGCCAGCAGCCAAGATCTTAGAGAGACCCAGTACTTC.

The sample holds a few counts of this clonotype. This rearrangement joins TRBV19 to TRBJ1-4; D gene unclear. CDR1 and CDR2 from the germline V gene are LNHDA and SQIVND (reference sequence). V lost 11 bases and J 3 bases, leaving 13 bases between the germline ends. This CDR3 spans 13 amino acids. The CDR3 protein is CASGRSANEKLFF. Here the CDR3 DNA reads TGTGCCTCGGGGAGGTCGGCTAATGAAAAACTGTTTTTT.

The CDR3 region is CASSRDSVFGYTF. As DNA, the CDR3 is TGTGCCAGCAGCCGGGACAGCGTCTTTGGCTACACCTTC. The chain couples TRBV7-9 to TRBJ1-2; TRBD1 matches at 7 bases. Looked up from germline, CDR1 is SEHNR and CDR2 is FQNEAQ (reference sequence). The CDR3 totals 13 residues. The V gene end was trimmed by 5 bases and the J gene end by 7 bases; junction bases not matched to a gene: 7.

The V call is TRBV11-3, the J call TRBJ2-7; 12 bases agree with TRBD2. This CDR3 region has 15 residues. V shed 5 bases, J shed 2 bases, and the junction held 4 bases outside the gene matches. Germline CDR1 and CDR2: SGHNT and YENEEA. In DNA form, the CDR3 reads TGTGCCAGCAGCGTTCGACTAGCGGGAGCCTACGAGCAGTACTTC. Encoded protein: CASSVRLAGAYEQYF.

This chain joins TRBV20-1 and TRBJ1-3; 7 bases map to TRBD1. Germline loops: CDR1 DFQATT, CDR2 SNEGSKA (reference sequence). Losses at the gene ends were 0 bases for V and 7 bases for J; bases not matched to a gene: 9. The CDR3 runs 15 residues. Here the CDR3 reads CSARDPLEGANTIYF. The CDR3 nucleotides are TGCAGTGCTAGAGACCCCCTTGAGGGGGCGAACACCATATATTTT.

In its sample, this clonotype was seen many times. The gene calls are TRBV7-2 and TRBJ1-2, with TRBD1 as a possible D gene (5 bases). The ends were cut back, 5 bases at V and 5 bases at J, with 18 bases in the middle. This CDR3 spans 15 amino acids. Germline CDR1 SGHTA, CDR2 FQGNSA. The CDR3 protein is CASSLVGYDSYGYTF. The CDR3 DNA is TGTGCCAGCAGCCTAGTTGGGTACGACAGTTATGGCTACACCTTC. Drawing the rest from reference TRBV7-2 and TRBJ1-2, the complete variable domain is GAGVSQSPSNKVTEKGKDVELRCDPISGHTALYWYRQSLGQGLEFLIYFQGNSAPDKSGLPSDRFSAERTGGSVSTLTIQRTQQEDSAVYLCASSLVGYDSYGYTFGSGTRLTVV.

In this sample, this clonotype turned up a few times. The rearrangement uses TRBV28 and TRBJ1-1; 11 bases align to TRBD1. The CDR3 has 16 amino acids. V was pared by 4 bases and J by 10 bases, with 14 bases of the junction left unmatched. Germline CDR1 reads MDHEN; CDR2 reads SYDVKM. CDR3 nucleotides: TGTGCCAGCAGTTCTATGCGGCCTGGGACAGGGGGTAGAGCTTTCTTT. Translation gives CASSSMRPGTGGRAFF.

This clonotype was counted a single time. The genes are TRBV29-1 and TRBJ2-1, with 7 bases fitting TRBD2. The germline gives CDR1 SQVTM, CDR2 ANQGSEA. CDR3 length equals 16 residues. Trimming took 7 bases from V and 7 from J; bases not matched to a gene: 19. CDR3 amino acids: CSAPNLVGGKWNEQFF. The CDR3 DNA sequence: TGCAGCGCCCCCAATTTGGTGGGGGGGAAATGGAATGAGCAGTTCTTC.